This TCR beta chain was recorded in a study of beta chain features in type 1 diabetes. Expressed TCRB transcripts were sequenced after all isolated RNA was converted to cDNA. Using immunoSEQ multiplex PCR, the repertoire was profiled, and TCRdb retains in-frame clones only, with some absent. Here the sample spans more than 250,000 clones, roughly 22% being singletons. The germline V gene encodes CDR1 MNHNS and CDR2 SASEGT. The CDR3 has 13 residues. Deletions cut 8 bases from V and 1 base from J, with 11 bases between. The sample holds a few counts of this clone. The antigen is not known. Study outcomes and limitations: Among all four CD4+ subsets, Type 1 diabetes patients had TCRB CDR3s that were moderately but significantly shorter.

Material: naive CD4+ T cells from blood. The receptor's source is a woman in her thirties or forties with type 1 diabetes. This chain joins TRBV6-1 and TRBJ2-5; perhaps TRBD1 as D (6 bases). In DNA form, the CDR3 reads TGTGCCAGCTGGACAGACGCCCAAGAGACCCAGTACTTC. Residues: CASWTDAQETQYF.